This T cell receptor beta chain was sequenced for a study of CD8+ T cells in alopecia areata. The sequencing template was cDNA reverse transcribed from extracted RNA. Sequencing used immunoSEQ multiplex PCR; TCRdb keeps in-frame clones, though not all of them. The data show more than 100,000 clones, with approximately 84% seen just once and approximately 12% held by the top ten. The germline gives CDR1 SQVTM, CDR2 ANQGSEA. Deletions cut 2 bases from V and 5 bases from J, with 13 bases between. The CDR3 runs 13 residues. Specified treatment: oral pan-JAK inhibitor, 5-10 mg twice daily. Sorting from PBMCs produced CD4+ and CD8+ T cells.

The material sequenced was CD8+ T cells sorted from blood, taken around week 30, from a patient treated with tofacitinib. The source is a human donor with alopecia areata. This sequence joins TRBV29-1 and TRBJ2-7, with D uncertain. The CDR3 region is CSVEKAERNEQYF. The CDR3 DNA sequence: TGCAGCGTTGAAAAGGCAGAAAGAAACGAGCAGTACTTC.